The sample holds one count of the clone carrying this T cell receptor (beta chain). The antigen remains undetermined. The length of the CDR3 is 11 residues. V lost 8 bases, J lost 4 bases, and 8 bases lay in between. The germline V gene encodes CDR1 MNHEY and CDR2 SVGAGI. Researchers ran the assay at a deep level. Produced via immunoSEQ multiplex PCR; TCRdb's table is partial and in-frame only. The profile shows roughly 810,000 clones, 96% of them singletons. These data are taken from a study of shared clonotypes between healthy human individuals. Findings of the study overall: Relative to their counterparts shared across all four donors, non-shared clonotypes exhibited diminished generation probabilities. Memory subsets had estimated richness that was generally smaller than that of naive subsets.

CD8 cells regarded as naive lacked CD45RO, were positively chosen for CCR7, and omitted terminally differentiated effector memory CD45RA+ cells. This receptor was identified in a man younger than 45 in good health. Sequencing was performed on naive CD8+ T cells sorted from blood. V and J are TRBV6-5 and TRBJ1-2; TRBD1 might be the D (6 bases). DNA for the CDR3: TGTGCCAGCGGACAGTTCTATGGCTACACCTTC. Its translation: CASGQFYGYTF.